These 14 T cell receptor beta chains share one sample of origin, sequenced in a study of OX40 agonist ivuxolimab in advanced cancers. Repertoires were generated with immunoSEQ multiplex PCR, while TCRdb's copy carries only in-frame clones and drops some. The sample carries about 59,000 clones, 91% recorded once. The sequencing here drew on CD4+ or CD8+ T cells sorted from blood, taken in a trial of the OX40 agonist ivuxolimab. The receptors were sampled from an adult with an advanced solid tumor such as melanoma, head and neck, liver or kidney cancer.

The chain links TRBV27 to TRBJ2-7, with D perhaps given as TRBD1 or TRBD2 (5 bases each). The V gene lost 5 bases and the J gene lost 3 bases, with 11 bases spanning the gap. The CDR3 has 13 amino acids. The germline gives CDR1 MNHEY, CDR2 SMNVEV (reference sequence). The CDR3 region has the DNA TGTGCCAGCAGTACGGGACCGGACTACGAGCAGTACTTC. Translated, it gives CASSTGPDYEQYF.

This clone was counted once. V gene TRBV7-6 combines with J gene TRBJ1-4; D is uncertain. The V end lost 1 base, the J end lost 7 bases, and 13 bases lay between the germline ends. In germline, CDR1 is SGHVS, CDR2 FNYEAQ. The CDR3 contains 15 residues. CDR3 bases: TGTGCCAGCAGCTTAGATCTGGGTCTGGGTGAAAAACTGTTTTTT. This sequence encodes CASSLDLGLGEKLFF.

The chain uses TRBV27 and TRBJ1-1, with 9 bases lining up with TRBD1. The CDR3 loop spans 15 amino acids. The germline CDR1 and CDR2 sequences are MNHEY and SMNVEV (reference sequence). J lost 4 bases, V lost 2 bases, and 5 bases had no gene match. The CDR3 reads CASSLTGTGPTEAFF. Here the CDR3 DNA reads TGTGCCAGCAGTTTAACCGGGACAGGGCCCACTGAAGCTTTCTTT.

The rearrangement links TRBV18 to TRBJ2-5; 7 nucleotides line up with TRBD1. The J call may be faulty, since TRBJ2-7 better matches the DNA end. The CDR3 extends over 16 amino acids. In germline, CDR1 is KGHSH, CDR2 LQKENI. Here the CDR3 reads CASSPRPSTGSYEQYF. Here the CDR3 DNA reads TGTGCCAGCTCACCCCGTCCTTCGACAGGGTCGTACGAGCAGTACTTC.

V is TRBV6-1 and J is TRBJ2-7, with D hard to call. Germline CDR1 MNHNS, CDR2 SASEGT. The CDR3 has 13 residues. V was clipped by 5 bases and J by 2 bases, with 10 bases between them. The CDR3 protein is CASSYSSAYEQYF. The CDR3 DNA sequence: TGTGCCAGCAGTTATTCCTCAGCCTACGAGCAGTACTTC.

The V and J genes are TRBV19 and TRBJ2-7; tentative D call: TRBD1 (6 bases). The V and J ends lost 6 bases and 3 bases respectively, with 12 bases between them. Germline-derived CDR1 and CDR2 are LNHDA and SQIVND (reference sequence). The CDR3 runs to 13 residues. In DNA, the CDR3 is TGTGCCAGTAGCCGGGACATACTCTACGAGCAGTACTTC. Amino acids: CASSRDILYEQYF.

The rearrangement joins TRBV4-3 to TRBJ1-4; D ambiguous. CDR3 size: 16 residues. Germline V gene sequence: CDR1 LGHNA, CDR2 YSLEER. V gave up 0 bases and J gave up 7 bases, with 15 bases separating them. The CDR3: CASSQDRSGNGEKLFF. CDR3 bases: TGCGCCAGCAGCCAAGATCGTTCCGGGAATGGTGAAAAACTGTTTTTT.

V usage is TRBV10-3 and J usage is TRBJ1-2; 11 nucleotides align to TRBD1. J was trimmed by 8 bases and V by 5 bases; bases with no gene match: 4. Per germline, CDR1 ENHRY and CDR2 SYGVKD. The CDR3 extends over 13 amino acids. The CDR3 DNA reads TGTGCCATCAGTTCCGGGACAGGGGGGGGCTACACCTTC. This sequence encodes CAISSGTGGGYTF.

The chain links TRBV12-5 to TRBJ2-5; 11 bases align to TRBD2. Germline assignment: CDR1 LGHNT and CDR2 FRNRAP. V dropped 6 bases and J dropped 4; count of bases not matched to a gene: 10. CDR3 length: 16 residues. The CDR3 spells CASGPTSGSLVETQYF. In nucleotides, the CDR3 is TGTGCTAGTGGCCCAACTAGCGGGAGTCTTGTAGAGACCCAGTACTTC.

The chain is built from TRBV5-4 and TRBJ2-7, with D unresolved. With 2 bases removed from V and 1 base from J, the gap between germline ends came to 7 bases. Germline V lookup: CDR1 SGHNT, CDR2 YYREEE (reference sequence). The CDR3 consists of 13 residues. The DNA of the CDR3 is TGTGCCAGCAGCTTTGGTATTTCCTACGAGCAGTACTTC. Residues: CASSFGISYEQYF.

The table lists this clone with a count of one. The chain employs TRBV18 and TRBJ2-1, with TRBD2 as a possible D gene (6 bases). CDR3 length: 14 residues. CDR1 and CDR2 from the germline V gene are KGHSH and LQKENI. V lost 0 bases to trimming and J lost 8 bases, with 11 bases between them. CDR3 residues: CASSPPEGLDEQFF. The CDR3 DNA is TGTGCCAGCTCACCACCGGAGGGTCTGGATGAGCAGTTCTTC.

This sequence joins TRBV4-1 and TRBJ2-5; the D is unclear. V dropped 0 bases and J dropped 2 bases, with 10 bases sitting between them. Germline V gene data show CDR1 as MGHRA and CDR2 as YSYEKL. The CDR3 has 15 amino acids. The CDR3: CASSQDRLGQETQYF. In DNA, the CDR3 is TGCGCCAGCAGCCAAGATCGGCTAGGACAAGAGACCCAGTACTTC.

DNA for the CDR3: TGCGCCAGCAGCGGCCTAGGACTAAACGGCTCTGGGGCCAACGTCCTGACTTTC. Protein product: CASSGLGLNGSGANVLTF. The chain links TRBV5-1 to TRBJ2-6; a weak D match, TRBD2 (6 bases). Trimming pared 4 bases from V and 0 bases from J, leaving 17 bases between. Germline CDR1 SGHRS, CDR2 YFSETQ. There are 18 residues in the CDR3. Full variable domain (missing parts from reference TRBV5-1 and TRBJ2-6): KAGVTQTPRYLIKTRGQQVTLSCSPISGHRSVSWYQQTPGQGLQFLFEYFSETQRNKGNFPGRFSGRQFSNSRSEMNVSTLELGDSALYLCASSGLGLNGSGANVLTFGAGSRLTVL.

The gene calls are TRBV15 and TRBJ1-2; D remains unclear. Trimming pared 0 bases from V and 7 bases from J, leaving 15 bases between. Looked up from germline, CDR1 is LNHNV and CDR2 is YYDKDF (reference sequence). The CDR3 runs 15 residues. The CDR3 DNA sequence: TGTGCCACCAGCAGAGAAAACGGGCCCCAGCTTGGCTACACCTTC. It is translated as CATSRENGPQLGYTF. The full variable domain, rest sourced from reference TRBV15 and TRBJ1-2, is DAMVIQNPRYQVTQFGKPVTLSCSQTLNHNVMYWYQQKSSQAPKLLFHYYDKDFNNEADTPDNFQSRRPNTSFCFLDIRSPGLGDTAMYLCATSRENGPQLGYTFGSGTRLTVV.